This T cell receptor (beta chain) was profiled in a study of blood T cell repertoires in COVID-19. From germline, CDR1 is DFQATT and CDR2 SNEGSKA (reference sequence). V lost 3 bases and J 3 bases, leaving 15 bases between the germline ends. This CDR3 is 15 amino acids long. Sequencing used immunoSEQ multiplex PCR; TCRdb keeps in-frame clones, though not all of them. Of 62,000 or so clones in the sample, 70% to 90% are singletons; the top ten hold over 1.3%. V gene TRBV20-1 combines with J gene TRBJ1-5; possible D gene TRBD1, 6 bases. This TCR was sampled from a woman in her sixties with acute or convalescent COVID-19. Input material: peripheral blood. The CDR3 loop reads CSASLNRAYNQPQHF. CDR3 DNA: TGCAGTGCTAGTCTAAACAGGGCTTACAATCAGCCCCAGCATTTT.